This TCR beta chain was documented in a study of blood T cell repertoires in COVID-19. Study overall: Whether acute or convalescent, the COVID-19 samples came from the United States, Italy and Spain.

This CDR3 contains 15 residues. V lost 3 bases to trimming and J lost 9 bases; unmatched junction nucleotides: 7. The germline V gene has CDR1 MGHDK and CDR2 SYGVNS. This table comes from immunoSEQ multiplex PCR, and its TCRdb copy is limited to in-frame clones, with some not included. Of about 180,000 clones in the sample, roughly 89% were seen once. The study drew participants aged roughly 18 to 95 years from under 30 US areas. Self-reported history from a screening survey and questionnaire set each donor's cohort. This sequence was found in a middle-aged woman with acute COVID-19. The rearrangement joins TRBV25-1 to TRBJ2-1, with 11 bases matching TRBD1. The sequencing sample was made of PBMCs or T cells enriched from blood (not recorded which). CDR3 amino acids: CASSDRSGTGGEQFF. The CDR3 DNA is TGTGCCAGCAGTGATCGGTCCGGGACAGGGGGTGAGCAGTTCTTC.